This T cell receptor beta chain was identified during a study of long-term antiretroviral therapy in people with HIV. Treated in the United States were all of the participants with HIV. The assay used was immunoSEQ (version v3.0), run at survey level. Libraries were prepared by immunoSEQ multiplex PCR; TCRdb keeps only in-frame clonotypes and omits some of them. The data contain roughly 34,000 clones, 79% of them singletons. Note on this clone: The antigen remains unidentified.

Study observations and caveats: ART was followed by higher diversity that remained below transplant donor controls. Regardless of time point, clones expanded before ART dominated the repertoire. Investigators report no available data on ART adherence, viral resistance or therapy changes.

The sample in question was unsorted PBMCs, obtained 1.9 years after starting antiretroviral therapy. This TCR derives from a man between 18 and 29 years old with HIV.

CDR3 sequence reads: CASSPRMNTEAFF. CDR3 in DNA: TGTGCCAGCTCACCACGGATGAACACTGAAGCTTTCTTT. The rearrangement joins TRBV18 to TRBJ1-1; D is uncertain. The CDR3 spans 13 residues. Germline V gives CDR1 KGHSH, CDR2 LQKENI. Trimming pared 1 base from V and 0 bases from J, leaving 3 bases between.